The sequence of this T cell receptor (beta chain) was determined in a study of T cell responses to AZD1222 COVID-19 vaccine. Overall study results and limits: Repertoire sampling happened only post peak T cell response. Across the whole spike, CD4 TCRs peaked at regions 160-218 and 743-854.

About this clone: What it binds is unknown.

Clones were read by immunoSEQ multiplex PCR, and TCRdb kept only the in-frame ones, dropping some. The sample has roughly 120,000 clones, 87% seen once. V lost 5 bases and J 6 bases, leaving 13 bases between the germline ends. The germline CDR1 and CDR2 sequences are SGHVS and FQNEAQ. CDR3 length: 13 residues. The rearrangement joins TRBV7-8 to TRBJ1-2, with D possibly matching TRBD1 (5 bases). Sequences were derived from peripheral blood, sampled 28 days after the second AZD1222 dose. This sequence originates from an adult who received the AZD1222 COVID-19 vaccine. In nucleotides, the CDR3 is TGTGCCAGCAGCATCAGGGATGTCGATGGCTACACCTTC. Protein sequence: CASSIRDVDGYTF.